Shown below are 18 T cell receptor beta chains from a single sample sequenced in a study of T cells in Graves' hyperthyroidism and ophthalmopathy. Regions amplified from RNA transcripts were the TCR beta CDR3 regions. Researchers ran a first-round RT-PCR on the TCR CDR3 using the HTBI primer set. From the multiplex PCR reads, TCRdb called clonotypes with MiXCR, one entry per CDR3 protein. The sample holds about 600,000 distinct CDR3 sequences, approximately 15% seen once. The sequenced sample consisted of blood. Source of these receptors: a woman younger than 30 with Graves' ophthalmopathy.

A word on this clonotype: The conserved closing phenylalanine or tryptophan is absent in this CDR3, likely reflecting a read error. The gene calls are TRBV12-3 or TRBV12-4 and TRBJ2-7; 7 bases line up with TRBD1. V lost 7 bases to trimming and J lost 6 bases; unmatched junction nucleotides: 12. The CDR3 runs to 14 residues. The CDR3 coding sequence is TGTGCCAGCAATTATGAGGGGGCGCGGGCCGAGCAGTACTCC. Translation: CASNYEGARAEQYS.

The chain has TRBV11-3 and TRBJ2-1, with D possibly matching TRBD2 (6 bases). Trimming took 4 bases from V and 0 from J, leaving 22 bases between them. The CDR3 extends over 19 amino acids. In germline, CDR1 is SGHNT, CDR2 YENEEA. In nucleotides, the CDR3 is TGTGCCAGCAGCTCCGCAGCGGGCGCAGGCCCAAGCTCCTACAATGAGCAGTTCTTC. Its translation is CASSSAAGAGPSSYNEQFF.

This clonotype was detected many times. The CDR3 nucleotides read TGTGCCAGCAGTTTCCAGGGGTGGGGCTACAATGAGCAGTTCTTC. As protein: CASSFQGWGYNEQFF. The chain uses TRBV27 and TRBJ2-1; tentative D call: TRBD1 (6 bases). Trimming took off 3 bases at V and 3 bases at J, with 12 bases between the two ends. Germline lookup yields CDR1 MNHEY and CDR2 SMNVEV (reference sequence). This CDR3 region has 15 residues.

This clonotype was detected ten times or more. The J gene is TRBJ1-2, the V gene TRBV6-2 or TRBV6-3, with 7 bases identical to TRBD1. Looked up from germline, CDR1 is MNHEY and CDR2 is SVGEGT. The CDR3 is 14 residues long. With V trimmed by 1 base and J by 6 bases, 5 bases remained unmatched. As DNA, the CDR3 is TGTGCCAGCAGTTACTTGACAGGGCGAAATGGCTACACCTTC. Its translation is CASSYLTGRNGYTF.

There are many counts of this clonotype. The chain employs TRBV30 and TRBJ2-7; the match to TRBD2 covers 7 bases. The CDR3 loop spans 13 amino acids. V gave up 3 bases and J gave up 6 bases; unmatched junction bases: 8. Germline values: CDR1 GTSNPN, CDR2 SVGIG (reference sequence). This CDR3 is CAWSVGEGLEQYF. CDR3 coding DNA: TGTGCCTGGAGCGTAGGGGAGGGACTCGAGCAGTACTTC.

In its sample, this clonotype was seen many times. CDR3 residues: CASSRPGLPPDTQYF. The CDR3 nucleotides are TGTGCCAGCAGCCGACCGGGACTACCTCCAGATACGCAGTATTTT. The J gene is TRBJ2-3, the V gene TRBV7-2; 7 nucleotides line up with TRBD2. The CDR3 spans 15 residues. Germline V gene lookup returns CDR1 SGHTA and CDR2 FQGNSA. V lost 5 bases, J lost 4 bases, and 9 bases stayed unmatched.

The CDR3 DNA reads as TGTGCCAGCAGCGGACTAGCGGGCAGGGAGACCCAGTACTTC. It specifies CASSGLAGRETQYF. The chain recombines TRBV7-2 with TRBJ2-5, with TRBD2 identical over 11 bases. Trimming cost V 5 bases and J 5 bases; bases outside gene matches: 4. This CDR3 is 14 amino acids long. The germline V gene encodes CDR1 SGHTA and CDR2 FQGNSA. The full variable domain, rest sourced from reference TRBV7-2 and TRBJ2-5, is GAGVSQSPSNKVTEKGKDVELRCDPISGHTALYWYRQSLGQGLEFLIYFQGNSAPDKSGLPSDRFSAERTGGSVSTLTIQRTQQEDSAVYLCASSGLAGRETQYFGPGTRLLVL.

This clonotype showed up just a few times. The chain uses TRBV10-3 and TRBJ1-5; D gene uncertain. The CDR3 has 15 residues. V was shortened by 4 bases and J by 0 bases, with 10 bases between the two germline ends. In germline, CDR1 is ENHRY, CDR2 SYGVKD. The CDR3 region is CAISAGRASNQPQHF. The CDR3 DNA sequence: TGTGCCATCAGTGCTGGGAGGGCTAGCAATCAGCCCCAGCATTTT.

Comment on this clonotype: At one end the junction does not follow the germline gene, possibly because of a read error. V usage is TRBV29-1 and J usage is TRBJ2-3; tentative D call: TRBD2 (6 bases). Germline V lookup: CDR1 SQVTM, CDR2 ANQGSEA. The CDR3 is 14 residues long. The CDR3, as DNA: TGCAGCGTCGAAGGAGGGACTAGCACAGATACGCAGTATTTT. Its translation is CSVEGGTSTDTQYF.

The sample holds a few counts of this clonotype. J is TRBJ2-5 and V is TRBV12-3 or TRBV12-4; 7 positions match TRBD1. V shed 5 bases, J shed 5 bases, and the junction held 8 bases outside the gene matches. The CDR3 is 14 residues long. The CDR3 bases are TGTGCCAGCAGTCCAAAACAACAGGGGGAGACCCAGTACTTC. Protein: CASSPKQQGETQYF.

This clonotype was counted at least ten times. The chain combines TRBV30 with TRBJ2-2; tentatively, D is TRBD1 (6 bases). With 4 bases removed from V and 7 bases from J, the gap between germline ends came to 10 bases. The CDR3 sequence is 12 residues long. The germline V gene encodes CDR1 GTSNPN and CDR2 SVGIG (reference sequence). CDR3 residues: CAWTGDDGELFF. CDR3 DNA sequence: TGTGCCTGGACAGGGGACGACGGGGAGCTGTTTTTT.

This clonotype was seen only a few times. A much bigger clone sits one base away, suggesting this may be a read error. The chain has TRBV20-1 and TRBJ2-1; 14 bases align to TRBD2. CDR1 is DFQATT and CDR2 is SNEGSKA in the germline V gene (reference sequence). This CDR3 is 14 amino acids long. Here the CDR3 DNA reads TGCGGTGCAAGCGGGACTAGCGGGAGTGGCGAGCAGTTCTTC. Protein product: CGASGTSGSGEQFF.

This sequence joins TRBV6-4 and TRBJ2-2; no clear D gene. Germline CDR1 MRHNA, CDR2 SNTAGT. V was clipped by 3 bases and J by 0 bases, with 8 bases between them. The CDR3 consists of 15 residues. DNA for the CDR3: TGTGCCAGCAGTGAAAGGCTAACGAACACCGGGGAGCTGTTTTTT. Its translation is CASSERLTNTGELFF.

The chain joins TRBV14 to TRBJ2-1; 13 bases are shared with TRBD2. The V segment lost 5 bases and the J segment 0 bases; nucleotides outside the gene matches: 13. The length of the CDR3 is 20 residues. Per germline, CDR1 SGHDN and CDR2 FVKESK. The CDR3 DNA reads TGTGCCAGCAGCTTTTTACCGGGACTAGCGGGACTCAGCTCCTACAATGAGCAGTTCTTC. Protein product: CASSFLPGLAGLSSYNEQFF. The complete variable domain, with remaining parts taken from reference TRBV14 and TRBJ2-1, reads EAGVTQFPSHSVIEKGQTVTLRCDPISGHDNLYWYRRVMGKEIKFLLHFVKESKQDESGMPNNRFLAERTGGTYSTLKVQPAELEDSGVYFCASSFLPGLAGLSSYNEQFFGPGTRLTVL.

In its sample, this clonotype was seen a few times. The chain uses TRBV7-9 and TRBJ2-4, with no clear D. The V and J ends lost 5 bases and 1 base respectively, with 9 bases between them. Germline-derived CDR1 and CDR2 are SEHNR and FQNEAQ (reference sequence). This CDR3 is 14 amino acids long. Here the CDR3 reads CASSLADAKNIQYF. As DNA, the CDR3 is TGTGCCAGCAGCCTTGCGGACGCCAAAAACATTCAGTACTTC.

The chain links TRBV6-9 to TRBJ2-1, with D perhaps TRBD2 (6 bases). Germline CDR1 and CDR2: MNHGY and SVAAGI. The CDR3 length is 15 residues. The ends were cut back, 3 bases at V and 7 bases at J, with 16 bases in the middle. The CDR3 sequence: CASSYPEGRGNEQFF. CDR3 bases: TGTGCCAGCAGTTACCCGGAGGGCCGGGGAAATGAGCAGTTCTTC.

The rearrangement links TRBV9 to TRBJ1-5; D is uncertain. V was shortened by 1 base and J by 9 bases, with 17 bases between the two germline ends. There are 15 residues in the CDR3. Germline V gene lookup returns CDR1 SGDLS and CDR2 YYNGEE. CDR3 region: CASSVTPMGESPQHF. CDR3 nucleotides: TGTGCCAGCAGCGTAACCCCCATGGGAGAGTCGCCCCAGCATTTT.

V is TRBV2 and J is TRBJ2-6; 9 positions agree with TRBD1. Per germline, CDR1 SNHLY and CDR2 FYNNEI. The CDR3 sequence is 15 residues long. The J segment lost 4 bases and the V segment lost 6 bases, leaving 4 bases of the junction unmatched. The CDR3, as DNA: TGTGCCAGCAGCAAACAGGGGGCGGGGGCCAACGTCCTGACTTTC. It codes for CASSKQGAGANVLTF.